This TCR beta chain is drawn from a study of blood T cell repertoires in COVID-19. On the study more broadly: The study drew acute and convalescent COVID-19 samples from the United States, Italy and Spain. PBMCs, B-cell-depleted T cells, or T cells provided the cDNA or gDNA that made up the material.

Per the authors' pipeline: Estimated nucleated cell counts came from reference gene primer amplification. Repertoires were generated with immunoSEQ multiplex PCR, while TCRdb's copy carries only in-frame clones and drops some. For V, J and clone size, that table is used; D and trimming come from the DNA. The top ten hold 1.5% to 2% of the sample, which has about 97,000 clones, 85% seen once. CDR1 and CDR2 (germline): KGHSH, LQKENI. The CDR3 has 14 amino acids. V lost 3 bases, J lost 1 base, and 10 bases lay in between. The chain employs TRBV18 and TRBJ2-7; TRBD1 might be the D (5 bases). This TCR derives from a woman between 65 and 79 years old with active or convalescent COVID-19. Sequenced sample: peripheral blood. CDR3 DNA sequence: TGTGCCAGCTCACCTACGCCAGGGTCCTACGAGCAGTACTTC. Residues: CASSPTPGSYEQYF.